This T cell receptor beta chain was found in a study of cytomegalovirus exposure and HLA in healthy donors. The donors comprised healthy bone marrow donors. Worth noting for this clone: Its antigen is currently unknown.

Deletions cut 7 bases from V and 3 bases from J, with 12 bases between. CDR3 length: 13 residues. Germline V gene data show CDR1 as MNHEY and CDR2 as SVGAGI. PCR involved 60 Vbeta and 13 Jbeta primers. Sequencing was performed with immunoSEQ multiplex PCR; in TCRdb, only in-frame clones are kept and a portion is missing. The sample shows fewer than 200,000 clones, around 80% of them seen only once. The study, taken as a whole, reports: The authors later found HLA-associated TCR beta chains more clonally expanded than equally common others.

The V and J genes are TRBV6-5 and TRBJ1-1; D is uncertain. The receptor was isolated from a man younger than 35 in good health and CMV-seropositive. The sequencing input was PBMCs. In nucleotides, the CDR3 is TGTGCCAGCAACCCTTATCGGGACACTGAAGCTTTCTTT. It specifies CASNPYRDTEAFF.